The 21 T cell receptor beta chains in this list originate from one sample, sequenced in a study of blood T cells in healthy people across ages. Through a sample-barcoded 5' primer and a J-beta primer mix, a second PCR was run for roughly 6 to 12 cycles. One entry per CDR3 protein results from TCRdb running MiXCR on the 5' RACE reads. The sample contains roughly 1.9 million distinct CDR3 sequences, more than 35% of which appear only once. Sequencing was done on a sample of blood. These receptors were obtained from a human donor in good health.

V gene TRBV7-2 combines with J gene TRBJ2-1; 8 bases fit TRBD1. This CDR3 is 14 amino acids long. The V gene's germline CDR1 is SGHTA and CDR2 FQGNSA. V lost 5 bases to trimming and J lost 6 bases; unmatched junction nucleotides: 6. CDR3 sequence: CASSTRTGFNEQFF. CDR3 coding DNA: TGTGCCAGCAGCACTAGGACAGGGTTCAATGAGCAGTTCTTC.

This clonotype was detected only a few times. This chain uses TRBV7-2 with TRBJ2-1; 7 bases match TRBD1. With V trimmed by 0 bases and J by 4 bases, 15 bases remained unmatched. CDR1 is SGHTA, CDR2 FQGNSA, per germline. This CDR3 comprises 19 residues. The CDR3 DNA reads as TGTGCCAGCAGCTTAGCCCCATGGACAGGCCCCCTATCGTACAATGAGCAGTTCTTC. This gives the protein CASSLAPWTGPLSYNEQFF.

This clonotype was counted only a few times. The chain has TRBV7-9 and TRBJ2-7, with unresolved D. In germline, CDR1 is SEHNR, CDR2 FQNEAQ (reference sequence). V was clipped by 4 bases and J by 0 bases, with 13 bases between them. This CDR3 spans 15 amino acids. The CDR3 here is CASSSTEKYSYEQYF. DNA for the CDR3: TGTGCCAGCAGCTCCACTGAGAAGTACTCCTACGAGCAGTACTTC. The full variable domain, its missing parts supplied by reference TRBV7-9 and TRBJ2-7, is DTGVSQNPRHKITKRGQNVTFRCDPISEHNRLYWYRQTLGQGPEFLTYFQNEAQLEKSRLLSDRFSAERPKGSFSTLEIQRTEQGDSAMYLCASSSTEKYSYEQYFGPGTRLTVT.

A few counts support this clonotype. The V gene is TRBV20-1, the J gene TRBJ2-1, with 7 bases that match TRBD1. Germline values: CDR1 DFQATT, CDR2 SNEGSKA (reference sequence). This CDR3 has 16 amino acids. Trimming took 2 bases from V and 3 from J; bases not matched to a gene: 10. CDR3 nucleotides: TGCAGTGCTAGATCTCGGACAGGAGGATACTACAATGAGCAGTTCTTC. This encodes CSARSRTGGYYNEQFF.

V gene TRBV7-2 combines with J gene TRBJ1-2, with D tentatively TRBD1 (5 bases). V was clipped by 5 bases and J by 11 bases, with 21 bases between them. Germline CDR1 SGHTA, CDR2 FQGNSA. The CDR3 totals 14 residues. In DNA, the CDR3 is TGTGCCAGCAGCCCCTCTTCCGGGACCATGAAGTACACCTTC. It yields the protein CASSPSSGTMKYTF.

In its sample, this clonotype was seen a few times. The rearrangement uses TRBV11-2 and TRBJ2-3; D uncertain. With 0 bases removed from V and 7 bases from J, the gap between germline ends came to 11 bases. The CDR3 spans 14 residues. Germline V gives CDR1 SGHAT, CDR2 FQNNGV. CDR3 sequence (DNA): TGTGCCAGCAGCTTAGATAGGTTGAGTAATACGCAGTATTTT. Residues: CASSLDRLSNTQYF.

This clonotype was observed a few times. V is TRBV4-2 and J is TRBJ2-5; 8 bases line up with TRBD1. In germline, CDR1 is LGHNA, CDR2 YNFKEQ. The CDR3 sequence is 15 residues long. V gave up 3 bases and J gave up 2 bases; unmatched junction bases: 5. In DNA form, the CDR3 reads TGTGCCAGCAGCCATGCCGGGACAGGACAAGAGACCCAGTACTTC. Residues: CASSHAGTGQETQYF.

The table lists this clonotype with a few counts. V usage is TRBV12-3 or TRBV12-4 and J usage is TRBJ2-5; D call uncertain. Trimming took 8 bases from V and 5 from J, leaving 9 bases between them. The CDR3 extends over 11 amino acids. The CDR3 DNA reads TGTGCCAGCGCCCTAGGGGAGACCCAGTACTTC. Translated, it gives CASALGETQYF.

The chain combines TRBV7-2 with TRBJ1-2; tentatively, D is TRBD1 (5 bases). Germline-derived CDR1 and CDR2 are SGHTA and FQGNSA. The CDR3 totals 16 residues. V shed 4 bases and J shed 7 bases, with 22 bases lying between them. The CDR3 sequence: CASSSGTTLPIRGYTF. Here the CDR3 DNA reads TGTGCCAGCAGCTCGGGGACCACACTACCAATCCGTGGCTACACCTTC.

Notes on this clonotype: The junction departs from germline at one end; a sequencing error may be responsible. The V call is TRBV4-1, the J call TRBJ1-5; D is undetermined. Germline V lookup: CDR1 MGHRA, CDR2 YSYEKL. The CDR3 spans 16 residues. The CDR3 nucleotides read TGCGCCAGCAGCCAAGTCTCAGGCGGATACAATCAACCCCAGCATTTT. This codes for CASSQVSGGYNQPQHF.

This clonotype has a single count. The rearrangement joins TRBV27 to TRBJ1-2; D gene ambiguous. CDR1 and CDR2 from the germline V gene are MNHEY and SMNVEV (reference sequence). CDR3 size: 13 residues. V gave up 2 bases and J gave up 10 bases, with 14 bases separating them. Here the CDR3 reads CASSLRFGDSYTF. Written as DNA, the CDR3 is TGTGCCAGCAGTTTAAGGTTCGGCGACTCCTACACCTTC.

The chain has TRBV5-5 and TRBJ2-7; 11 bases agree with TRBD2. The V gene's germline CDR1 is SGHKS and CDR2 YYEKEE (reference sequence). V trimming: 5 bases; J trimming: 2 bases; junction bases outside the gene matches: 6. This CDR3 spans 15 amino acids. This chain's CDR3 is CASRSTSGVPYEQYF. The CDR3 region has the DNA TGTGCCAGCAGGTCGACTAGCGGGGTCCCCTACGAGCAGTACTTC.

V usage is TRBV20-1 and J usage is TRBJ2-3, with 8 bases that match TRBD2. This CDR3 region has 17 residues. CDR1 DFQATT and CDR2 SNEGSKA come from the germline V gene (reference sequence). Trimming at V came to 1 base and at J to 2 bases, leaving 11 bases not matched to a gene. Here the CDR3 DNA reads TGCAGTGCTAGAGGGGGGACGGGGGGGCCGAACACAGATACGCAGTATTTT. This translates into CSARGGTGGPNTDTQYF.

In DNA form, the CDR3 reads TGTGCCATCAGTGAGGCCGAGGATGAGCAGTTCTTC. Protein product: CAISEAEDEQFF. The chain employs TRBV10-3 and TRBJ2-1; D is uncertain. The CDR3 is made up of 12 amino acids. V was trimmed by 2 bases and J by 8 bases, leaving 7 bases between them. CDR1 is ENHRY, CDR2 SYGVKD, per germline.

The genes are TRBV2 and TRBJ2-7; D remains ambiguous. The DNA end is more similar to TRBJ2-5, so the J call may be wrong. The length of the CDR3 is 14 residues. Germline CDR1 is SNHLY and CDR2 is FYNNEI. Written as DNA, the CDR3 is TGTGCCAGCAGTGAAGTGGGGATCGGGGAGACCCAGTACTTC. Protein sequence: CASSEVGIGETQYF.

The chain combines TRBV4-1 with TRBJ1-1; tentatively, D is TRBD1 (6 bases). This CDR3 is 15 amino acids long. V lost 1 base and J 9 bases, leaving 18 bases between the germline ends. CDR1 is MGHRA and CDR2 is YSYEKL in the germline V gene. The CDR3 loop reads CASSQVSGVGFKAFF. CDR3 in DNA: TGCGCCAGCAGCCAAGTATCAGGGGTGGGGTTTAAAGCTTTCTTT.

This clonotype was seen more than once but under ten times. The V and J genes are TRBV7-9 and TRBJ2-5; 10 nucleotides align to TRBD1. V was clipped by 4 bases and J by 2 bases; unmatched bases: 4. Germline V gene sequence: CDR1 SEHNR, CDR2 FQNEAQ (reference sequence). The CDR3 contains 15 residues. CDR3 in DNA: TGTGCCAGCAGCTCGACAGGGGGCCTACAAGAGACCCAGTACTTC. This encodes CASSSTGGLQETQYF.

As for this clonotype: Likely a read error: the CDR3 ends without its conserved phenylalanine or tryptophan. The chain links TRBV20-1 to TRBJ2-1; D may match TRBD1 or TRBD2 (5 bases each). This CDR3 has 13 residues. Per the germline V gene, CDR1 is DFQATT and CDR2 is SNEGSKA (reference sequence). V lost 6 bases, J lost 5 bases, and 14 bases lay in between. The CDR3, as DNA: TGCAGTGCAGTAGGGACGGAAGACAATGAGCAGTTCGTC. This gives the protein CSAVGTEDNEQFV.

In this sample, this clonotype turned up a few times. The V call is TRBV3-1, the J call TRBJ2-5, with TRBD1 matching 9 bases. The DNA end lines up better with TRBJ2-7; the J call may be wrong. Germline CDR1 LGHDT, CDR2 YNNKEL (reference sequence). The CDR3 contains 13 residues. The CDR3 is CASSRGQGNEQYF. The DNA of the CDR3 is TGTGCCAGCAGCCGCGGACAGGGGAACGAGCAGTACTTC.

This clonotype was seen only a few times. V and J are TRBV5-1 and TRBJ1-1; 12 bases match TRBD1. With V trimmed by 3 bases and J by 5 bases, 5 bases remained unmatched. Looked up from germline, CDR1 is SGHRS and CDR2 is YFSETQ. The CDR3 covers 15 residues. The CDR3 region has the DNA TGCGCCAGCAGCTGGGACAGGGGGCTTAGGACTGAAGCTTTCTTT. Residues: CASSWDRGLRTEAFF. The variable domain in full, completed from reference TRBV5-1 and TRBJ1-1, reads KAGVTQTPRYLIKTRGQQVTLSCSPISGHRSVSWYQQTPGQGLQFLFEYFSETQRNKGNFPGRFSGRQFSNSRSEMNVSTLELGDSALYLCASSWDRGLRTEAFFGQGTRLTVV.

The V gene is TRBV21-1, the J gene TRBJ2-7; TRBD1 reflects the table's D call only, with no check against the DNA. TRBV21-1 is a recognized pseudogene. The CDR3 is 16 amino acids. CDR3 bases: TGTGCCAGCAGCAAAGCTTCGGGGACAGGGTCCTACGAGCAGTACTTC. Its protein product is CASSKASGTGSYEQYF.